A selection of T cell receptor beta chains follows, all from one sample in a study of T cell repertoires in ileal Crohn's disease. Here immunoSEQ multiplex PCR was the method, and the copy in TCRdb shows in-frame clones only, minus some. This table has some 2,300 clones, 85% to 95% appearing once. Sequencing was carried out using ileal tissue. The receptors stem from an adult with Crohn's disease. The CDR3 runs from the conserved cysteine through the conserved F or W. A D gene is named only where the DNA matches it firmly. Only some rows state a clone size, as once, few, many or a class for expanded clones.

j_call clone_size d_call v_call cdr3_nt cdr3_aa
TRBJ1-1 - TRBD1 TRBV7-3 TGTGCCAGCAGCTCCGACAGGGGTGTTACTGAAGCTTTCTTT CASSSDRGVTEAFF
TRBJ2-2 - - TRBV9 TGTGCCAGCAGCCCAAACACCGGGGAGCTGTTTTTT CASSPNTGELFF
TRBJ2-7 - - TRBV5-1 TGCGCCAGCAGCTTGGTCGGCAAAACCCACGAGCAGTACTTC CASSLVGKTHEQYF
TRBJ2-7 - - TRBV30 TGTGCCTGGAGTGTATCGGGGGTCGAGCAGTACTTC CAWSVSGVEQYF
TRBJ2-2 - TRBD2 TRBV7-2 TGTGCCAGCAGTGGAGGACTAGCGGGAGTTGGCGGGGAGCTGTTTTTT CASSGGLAGVGGELFF
TRBJ2-2 - - TRBV15 TGTGCCACCAGCAGAGATCCAAGCGGCACCGGGGAGCTGTTTTTT CATSRDPSGTGELFF
TRBJ2-5 - TRBD2 TRBV27 TGTGCCAGCGGACTAGCGGGGTCGCAGACCCAGTACTTC CASGLAGSQTQYF
TRBJ1-5 once TRBD1 TRBV29-1 TGCAGCGTAACGGGACAGGGCGGGCAGCCCCAGCATTTT CSVTGQGGQPQHF
TRBJ1-4 - - TRBV12-5 TGTGCTAGTGGCCAAGGACAGCAAGTGAGTGAAAAACTGTTTTTT CASGQGQQVSEKLFF
TRBJ2-3 few - TRBV15 TGTGCCACCAGCACTTTAGCCCCCGGGGATACGCAGTATTTT CATSTLAPGDTQYF
TRBJ1-2 - TRBD1 TRBV6-5 TGTGCCAGCAGCCACTCCCGGGACAGGGGCCCTGGCTACACCTTC CASSHSRDRGPGYTF
TRBJ2-7 - - TRBV14 TGTGCCAGCAGCCAAGTTCCGGGCGAGCAGTACTTC CASSQVPGEQYF
TRBJ2-5 - TRBD1 TRBV27 TGTGCCAGCAGTTTTTACGGGACAGAGCAAGAGACCCAGTACTTC CASSFYGTEQETQYF
TRBJ1-5 - - TRBV10-3 TGTGCCATCAGTGAGCAGGGAGGGGGCAATCAGCCCCAGCATTTT CAISEQGGGNQPQHF
TRBJ2-1 - - TRBV7-2 TGTGCCAGCAGCTTAGTCTCTGGGCGACCAACGGGTGAGCAGTTCTTC CASSLVSGRPTGEQFF
TRBJ1-1 - - TRBV30 TGTGCCTGGAGTGAAACACAGGTGTCAGCTTTCTTT CAWSETQVSAFF
TRBJ2-4 - TRBD2 TRBV10-2 TGCGCCAGCAGGAACGGAGCGGGGGGGATTCAGTACTTC CASRNGAGGIQYF
TRBJ2-2 - TRBD1 TRBV2 TGTGCCAGCAGTGAACGGGACAGGCCCCCCGGGGAGCTGTTTTTT CASSERDRPPGELFF
TRBJ1-3 - - TRBV6-6 TGTGCCAGCTTTGGAAACACCATATATTTT CASFGNTIYF
TRBJ2-3 once - TRBV5-1 TGCGCCAGCAGCTTGAACGGGTTTGTTCCAGATACGCAGTATTTT CASSLNGFVPDTQYF
TRBJ2-7 - TRBD2 TRBV7-9 TGTGCCAGCAGACATTCTAGCGGCGGGGACGAGCAGTACTTC CASRHSSGGDEQYF
TRBJ2-7 - - TRBV11-3 TGTGCCAGCAGCTTATCAGGGCAGTCCTACGAGCAGTACTTC CASSLSGQSYEQYF
TRBJ1-1 few - TRBV19 TGTGCCAGTAGTATAGCGCGGGATGAAGCTTTCTTT CASSIARDEAFF
TRBJ1-1 - - TRBV19 TGTGCCAGTAGTATGGGCCTGATGAACACTGAAGCTTTCTTT CASSMGLMNTEAFF
TRBJ2-1 - TRBD2 TRBV7-9 TGTGCCGTGTCCCTAGGGATTTCTAGCGGGAGGGGGAATGAGCAGTTCTTC CAVSLGISSGRGNEQFF
TRBJ1-1 - TRBD1 TRBV29-1 TGCAGCGTTGATATCCGCAGGGGGCGCACTGAAGCTTTCTTT CSVDIRRGRTEAFF
TRBJ2-7 - TRBD1 TRBV7-9 TGTGCCAGCAGCTTAGAAGGACAGGGGATTGGTGCGCAGTACTTC CASSLEGQGIGAQYF
TRBJ2-7 - - TRBV19 TGTGCCAGTAGTATAGAGGTGAGGAGGAACCAGTACTTC CASSIEVRRNQYF
TRBJ2-1 - TRBD2 TRBV19 TGTGCCAGTAGTATCCAGCGGGGGGGCAATGAGCAGTTCTTC CASSIQRGGNEQFF
TRBJ1-1 - - TRBV5-1 TGCGCCAGCAGCTGGGGACGGGTGAACACTGAAGCTTTCTTT CASSWGRVNTEAFF
TRBJ1-5 - - TRBV10-3 TGTGCCATCAGACGGGACGTAGGGAGCAATCAGCCCCAGCATTTT CAIRRDVGSNQPQHF
TRBJ2-1 - TRBD2 TRBV4-2 TGTGCCAGCAGCCAAAAGGGACTAGCAGGAGAGCAGTTCTTC CASSQKGLAGEQFF
TRBJ1-2 - - TRBV19 TGTGCCAGTAGTACCCTCGAACAGGGCCGAGGGGGCTACACCTTC CASSTLEQGRGGYTF
TRBJ2-4 - - TRBV7-2 TGTGCCAGCAGCTCCCGGGATCCCGACGCCAAAAACATTCAGTACTTC CASSSRDPDAKNIQYF
TRBJ2-3 - - TRBV5-4 TGTGCCAGCAGCTTTTTGCGCGGACCCACAGATACGCAGTATTTT CASSFLRGPTDTQYF
TRBJ1-2 - - TRBV10-3 TGTGCCATCAACGAGGGCAGTCACTATGGCTACACCTTC CAINEGSHYGYTF
TRBJ1-2 - TRBD1 TRBV5-4 TGTGCCAGCAGTTACGACAGGGGGCAAATCTATGGCTACACCTTC CASSYDRGQIYGYTF
TRBJ2-3 - - TRBV25-1 TGTGCCAGCAGTGGGGGAAACGAATATTATACGCAGTATTTT CASSGGNEYYTQYF
TRBJ1-5 - - TRBV6-5 TGTGCCAGCAGACGGCCGGGGAGCAATCAGCCCCAGCATTTT CASRRPGSNQPQHF
TRBJ1-1 - - TRBV15 TGTGCCACCAGCAGACCCCTGGGGGGCACTGAAGCTTTCTTT CATSRPLGGTEAFF
TRBJ1-2 - - TRBV27 TGTGCCAGCAGTTCGAATCGGCCCAGGTCGGGAAATAACTATGGCTACACCTTC CASSSNRPRSGNNYGYTF
TRBJ2-7 - TRBD2 TRBV5-1 TGCGCCAGCAGCCCCGGACTAGCGGGAGGGGACGAGCAGTACTTC CASSPGLAGGDEQYF
TRBJ1-2 - - TRBV2 TGTGCCAGCAGTGAAGAGGACCTTTGGGGCTACACCTTC CASSEEDLWGYTF
TRBJ1-2 - - TRBV7-3 TGTGCCAGCAGCGCGGACAGCTCCTATGGCTACACCTTC CASSADSSYGYTF
TRBJ2-7 - TRBD2 TRBV7-2 TGTGCCAGCAGCCGGACTAGCGGTCCCTACGAGCAGTACTTC CASSRTSGPYEQYF
TRBJ1-2 - - TRBV27 TGTGCCAGCAGCCTCTCTGGACTCTATGGCTACACCTTC CASSLSGLYGYTF
TRBJ2-5 few - TRBV5-1 TGCGCCAGCAGCCAAGACCAAGAGACCCAGTACTTC CASSQDQETQYF
TRBJ1-1 - TRBD1 TRBV5-1 TGCGCCAGCAGCTTGGGGGACAGGGGGCTTGAAGCTTTCTTT CASSLGDRGLEAFF
TRBJ2-1 - TRBD2 TRBV2 TGTGCCAGCACCAGGACTAGATATGGGCAGTTCTTC CASTRTRYGQFF
TRBJ1-2 - TRBD1 TRBV9 TGTGCCAGCAGCCCCCGGGGCCCCGGACAGGGTCTGAACTATGGCTACACCTTC CASSPRGPGQGLNYGYTF
TRBJ1-1 - - TRBV25-1 TGTGCCAGCAGTGCCCTGAACACTGAAGCTTTCTTT CASSALNTEAFF
TRBJ2-7 - TRBD1 TRBV7-8 TGTGCCAGCAGCTCCCGGGACAGGGGAGAATACGAGCAGTACTTC CASSSRDRGEYEQYF
TRBJ1-4 - - TRBV7-9 TGTGCCAGCAGCTTAAGTGGGGCATCGGGACGTTATGAAAAACTGTTTTTT CASSLSGASGRYEKLFF
TRBJ2-7 - TRBD1 TRBV5-8 TGTGCCAGCAGCCGATCGGGACAGGCGTTCTCCTACGAGCAGTACTTC CASSRSGQAFSYEQYF